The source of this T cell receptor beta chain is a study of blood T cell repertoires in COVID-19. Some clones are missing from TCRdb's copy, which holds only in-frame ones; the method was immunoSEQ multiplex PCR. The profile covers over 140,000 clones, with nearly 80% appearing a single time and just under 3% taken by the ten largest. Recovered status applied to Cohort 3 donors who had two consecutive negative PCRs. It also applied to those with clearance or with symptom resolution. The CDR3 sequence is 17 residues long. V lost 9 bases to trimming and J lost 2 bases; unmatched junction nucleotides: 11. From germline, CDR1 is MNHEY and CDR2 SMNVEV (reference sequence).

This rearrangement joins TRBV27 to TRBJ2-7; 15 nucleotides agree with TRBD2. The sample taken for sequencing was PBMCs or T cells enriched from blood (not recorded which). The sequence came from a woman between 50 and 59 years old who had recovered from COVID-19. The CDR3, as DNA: TGTGCCAGTTCTCGGGCGGGACTAGCGGGAGGAACCTACGAGCAGTACTTC. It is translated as CASSRAGLAGGTYEQYF.